Below, 28 T cell receptor beta chains from the same sample are listed, as sequenced in a study of blood T cell repertoires in COVID-19. This table comes from immunoSEQ multiplex PCR, and its TCRdb copy is limited to in-frame clones, with some not included. Altogether 200,000 to 250,000 clones are present, 88% being singletons, with the ten largest covering roughly 15%. The material sequenced was PBMCs or T cells enriched from blood (not recorded which). The origin of the receptors is a woman aged 50 to 60 with acute COVID-19.

The rearrangement links TRBV7-3 to TRBJ2-1; 10 nucleotides match TRBD2. Germline V CDR1 and CDR2: SGHTA, FQGTGA. The length of the CDR3 is 16 residues. Germline trimming cut 3 bases from V and 7 bases from J; bases unmatched to any gene: 9. The CDR3 spells CASSFRLAGVINEQFF. The DNA for the CDR3 is TGTGCCAGCAGCTTCCGTCTAGCGGGGGTAATAAATGAGCAGTTCTTC.

The V call is TRBV9, the J call TRBJ1-4; unclear D gene. V lost 4 bases to trimming and J lost 8 bases, with 15 bases between them. Germline-derived CDR1 and CDR2 are SGDLS and YYNGEE. The CDR3 loop spans 14 amino acids. CDR3 sequence reads: CASSNSPVYEKLFF. The DNA of the CDR3 is TGTGCCAGCAGCAACAGCCCCGTATACGAAAAACTGTTTTTT.

This sequence joins TRBV28 and TRBJ2-1; D unresolved. The CDR3 totals 11 residues. The V gene lost 5 bases and the J gene lost 6 bases, with 5 bases spanning the gap. The germline V gene has CDR1 MDHEN and CDR2 SYDVKM. CDR3 in amino acids: CASSSTNEQFF. The CDR3 nucleotides read TGTGCCAGCAGTAGCACCAATGAGCAGTTCTTC.

CDR3 residues: CAWGRETQYF. The CDR3 region has the DNA TGTGCCTGGGGACGAGAGACCCAGTACTTC. The rearrangement links TRBV30 to TRBJ2-5; D not certain. Germline CDR1 is GTSNPN and CDR2 is SVGIG (reference sequence). This CDR3 contains 10 residues. Trimming stripped 5 bases from V and 4 bases from J, with 5 bases between.

As for this clone: An end of the junction differs from the germline gene, which may be a read error. The V gene is TRBV28, the J gene TRBJ1-1, with D maybe TRBD1 (5 bases). Germline values: CDR1 MDHEN, CDR2 SYDVKM. This CDR3 comprises 13 residues. The CDR3 is CASGFPRGSTPGF. CDR3 DNA: TGTGCCAGCGGTTTTCCTCGGGGGAGCACCCCGGGATTT.

The chain uses TRBV27 and TRBJ1-5, with D unresolved. Germline CDR1 MNHEY, CDR2 SMNVEV (reference sequence). V lost 0 bases to trimming and J lost 7 bases, with 10 bases between them. The CDR3 has 14 amino acids. The CDR3 here is CASSLSWGGQPQHF. Written as DNA, the CDR3 is TGTGCCAGCAGTTTATCGTGGGGAGGACAGCCCCAGCATTTT.

The gene calls are TRBV25-1 and TRBJ2-5; D is unclear. This CDR3 region has 15 residues. Trimming took off 2 bases at V and 0 bases at J, with 10 bases between the two ends. Germline lookup yields CDR1 MGHDK and CDR2 SYGVNS. The DNA of the CDR3 is TGTGCCAGCAGTGAAGGTTGGGCAGACCAAGAGACCCAGTACTTC. Encoded protein: CASSEGWADQETQYF.

The rearrangement links TRBV7-2 to TRBJ1-4, with D unclear. The CDR3 covers 18 residues. V was trimmed by 5 bases and J by 0 bases, leaving 19 bases between them. Germline V CDR1 and CDR2: SGHTA, FQGNSA. The CDR3 DNA reads as TGTGCCAGCAGCCCCGGGCGGGGTGAGCGACCAACTAATGAAAAACTGTTTTTT. The encoded protein is CASSPGRGERPTNEKLFF.

The chain combines TRBV5-4 with TRBJ1-2; no firm D call. CDR1 and CDR2 (germline): SGHNT, YYREEE (reference sequence). The V and J ends lost 5 bases and 4 bases respectively, with 12 bases between them. The CDR3 is made up of 13 amino acids. CDR3 loop: CASSSTRTYGYTF. The CDR3 region has the DNA TGTGCCAGCAGTTCGACAAGAACCTATGGCTACACCTTC.

The CDR3 region has the DNA TGTGCCAGTAGTATAGACGGGACAGGGGTCGAGCAGTACTTC. This translates into CASSIDGTGVEQYF. The rearrangement joins TRBV19 to TRBJ2-7; 10 bases agree with TRBD1. The length of the CDR3 is 14 residues. Germline assignment: CDR1 LNHDA and CDR2 SQIVND (reference sequence). J lost 6 bases, V lost 0 bases, and 2 bases had no gene match.

This chain links TRBV3-1 (or the pseudogene TRBV3-2) with TRBJ2-1; D unclear. The CDR3 runs to 11 residues. Trimming removed 1 base from V and 14 bases from J, with 9 bases in between. Germline V gives CDR1 LGHDT, CDR2 YNNKEL (reference sequence). The DNA of the CDR3 is TGTGCCAGCAGCCAAGGCGGAGTTGAGTTCTTC. This gives the protein CASSQGGVEFF.

V is TRBV27 and J is TRBJ1-2, with a possible D match to TRBD1 (5 bases). Germline loops: CDR1 MNHEY, CDR2 SMNVEV (reference sequence). The CDR3 length is 15 residues. Between the trimmed V and J ends, which lost 5 bases and 8 bases, there was a span of 21 bases. This CDR3 reads CASSILTLRGKGYTF. CDR3 DNA sequence: TGTGCCAGCAGTATTCTGACCCTGCGGGGCAAGGGCTACACCTTC.

The chain has TRBV28 and TRBJ1-2; 10 bases align to TRBD1. Germline V CDR1 and CDR2: MDHEN, SYDVKM. V dropped 3 bases and J dropped 2; count of bases not matched to a gene: 6. The CDR3 consists of 16 residues. The CDR3 DNA is TGTGCCAGCAGTTTTCCCCCGGGACAGGGGAACTATGGCTACACCTTC. Protein: CASSFPPGQGNYGYTF.

The chain recombines TRBV7-3 with TRBJ2-1, with TRBD1 matching over 7 bases. There are 14 residues in the CDR3. The germline CDR1 and CDR2 sequences are SGHTA and FQGTGA. J gave up 8 bases and V 5 bases, and 9 bases lay outside the gene matches. The CDR3 bases are TGTGCCAGCAGCCCCACGGGGACAGACGATGAGCAGTTCTTC. It encodes CASSPTGTDDEQFF.

This clone was counted once. The V call is TRBV18, the J call TRBJ2-3, with 9 bases fitting TRBD2. Germline trimming cut 3 bases from V and 10 bases from J; bases unmatched to any gene: 17. This CDR3 comprises 17 residues. Germline V gene lookup returns CDR1 KGHSH and CDR2 LQKENI. CDR3 residues: CASSPRGIAGERMAQYF. The CDR3 bases are TGTGCCAGCTCACCCCGGGGGATAGCGGGAGAAAGGATGGCGCAGTATTTT.

The chain couples TRBV18 to TRBJ2-5; 12 bases are a match to TRBD1. CDR1 KGHSH and CDR2 LQKENI come from the germline V gene. The V and J ends lost 2 bases and 5 bases, in that order; junction bases with no gene match: 15. CDR3 size: 19 residues. CDR3 sequence: CASSPKSRDRGRTMETQYF. In DNA form, the CDR3 reads TGTGCCAGCTCACCAAAGAGCCGGGACAGGGGGCGTACAATGGAGACCCAGTACTTC.

The count of this clone is one. The J gene is TRBJ1-2, the V gene TRBV5-6; D is ambiguous. CDR3 length: 13 residues. Deletions cut 2 bases from V and 2 bases from J, with 7 bases between. Per the germline V gene, CDR1 is SGHDT and CDR2 is YYEEEE. CDR3 nucleotides: TGTGCCAGCAGCTTTCGGGGAAACTATGGCTACACCTTC. This gives the protein CASSFRGNYGYTF.

V gene TRBV5-4 combines with J gene TRBJ2-2; TRBD2 matches 8 bases. CDR3 length: 15 amino acids. J was trimmed by 8 bases and V by 3 bases; bases with no gene match: 9. From germline, CDR1 is SGHNT and CDR2 YYREEE (reference sequence). CDR3 amino acids: CASSSRSAGGGELFF. The CDR3, as DNA: TGTGCCAGCAGCTCGAGATCTGCGGGAGGTGGGGAGCTGTTTTTT.

V gene TRBV27 combines with J gene TRBJ2-6; TRBD1 aligns across 12 bases. CDR3 length: 18 amino acids. Germline assignment: CDR1 MNHEY and CDR2 SMNVEV (reference sequence). The V segment lost 4 bases and the J segment 0 bases; nucleotides outside the gene matches: 4. CDR3 sequence reads: CASSSRDRGHSGANVLTF. The CDR3 region has the DNA TGTGCCAGCAGTTCCCGGGACAGGGGGCACTCTGGGGCCAACGTCCTGACTTTC.

The chain links TRBV28 to TRBJ1-6; D unclear. CDR1 is MDHEN, CDR2 SYDVKM, per germline. V was cut by 0 bases and J by 10 bases, with 13 bases left in between. The CDR3 loop spans 15 amino acids. The DNA for the CDR3 is TGTGCCAGCAGTTTATGGGGTTTGAGGGTCTCACCCCTCCACTTT. It yields the protein CASSLWGLRVSPLHF.

This chain uses TRBV6-5 with TRBJ2-7; 10 bases are shared with TRBD2. There are 12 residues in the CDR3. Germline CDR1 and CDR2: MNHEY and SVGAGI. V trimming: 6 bases; J trimming: 7 bases; junction bases outside the gene matches: 3. In DNA, the CDR3 is TGTGCCAGCAGACTAGCGGGAATAGAGCAGTACTTC. Amino acids: CASRLAGIEQYF.

The CDR3 here is CASKWWQYEQYF. In DNA form, the CDR3 reads TGTGCCAGCAAATGGTGGCAGTACGAGCAGTACTTC. The chain links TRBV11-2 to TRBJ2-7, with unresolved D. V lost 7 bases and J lost 4, with 11 bases in between. CDR1 and CDR2 (germline): SGHAT, FQNNGV. The CDR3 contains 12 residues.

The chain uses TRBV7-2 and TRBJ2-1, with TRBD2 identical over 7 bases. V lost 0 bases, J lost 7 bases, and 6 bases stayed unmatched. The CDR3 is 15 residues long. Germline assignment: CDR1 SGHTA and CDR2 FQGNSA. The CDR3 DNA reads TGTGCCAGCAGCTTAGCGGGAGGGTGGTTGAATGAGCAGTTCTTC. Translating gives CASSLAGGWLNEQFF.

This rearrangement joins TRBV9 to TRBJ1-4; D may be TRBD1 (5 bases). Per the germline V gene, CDR1 is SGDLS and CDR2 is YYNGEE. This CDR3 contains 15 residues. With 0 bases removed from V and 7 bases from J, the gap between germline ends came to 13 bases. The CDR3 region has the DNA TGTGCCAGCAGCGTAGCTCCCCAGGGCCCTGAAAAACTGTTTTTT. Its protein is CASSVAPQGPEKLFF.

Here the CDR3 reads CASSFPKNYGYTF. The CDR3, as DNA: TGTGCCAGCAGTTTCCCCAAAAACTATGGCTACACCTTC. The V and J genes are TRBV12-3 or TRBV12-4 and TRBJ1-2; no clear D gene. CDR3 length equals 13 residues. The V end was cut by 3 bases, the J end by 2 bases, with 7 bases between.

The V call is TRBV14, the J call TRBJ2-1; 10 nucleotides agree with TRBD2. V lost 0 bases, J lost 6 bases, and 5 bases stayed unmatched. CDR3 length: 16 amino acids. Per the germline V gene, CDR1 is SGHDN and CDR2 is FVKESK. In nucleotides, the CDR3 is TGTGCCAGCAGCCAAGAAAAAGGACTAGCGGTCAATGAGCAGTTCTTC. It is translated as CASSQEKGLAVNEQFF.

The chain is built from TRBV5-1 and TRBJ2-1; TRBD2 matches at 9 bases. The CDR3 consists of 14 residues. Germline V CDR1 and CDR2: SGHRS, YFSETQ. The J segment lost 7 bases and the V segment lost 3 bases, leaving 5 bases of the junction unmatched. Here the CDR3 DNA reads TGCGCCAGCAGCTGGGCGGGAGGGGGGAATGAGCAGTTCTTC. Protein sequence: CASSWAGGGNEQFF.

The chain combines TRBV9 with TRBJ2-2, with no clear D. The CDR3 spans 15 residues. CDR1 is SGDLS, CDR2 YYNGEE, per germline. Trimming shortened V by 4 bases and J by 1 base, and 11 bases separated the two germline ends. CDR3 DNA: TGTGCCAGCAGCCCGCGCGCTGGGAACACCGGGGAGCTGTTTTTT. Translation: CASSPRAGNTGELFF.